Presented here are 26 T cell receptor beta chains from one specimen sequenced in a study of shared clonotypes between healthy human individuals. Some clones are missing from TCRdb's copy, which holds only in-frame ones; the method was immunoSEQ multiplex PCR. Of around 2.1 million clones in the sample, 85% to 95% were seen once. The naive CD8 population came from CD45RO-negative cells selected for CCR7, without terminally differentiated effector memory CD45RA+ cells. Sequenced input: naive CD8+ T cells from PBMCs. Receptor source: a man aged 18 to 35 in good health. Some clones in this sample may be carry-over from other donors' samples.

The rearrangement links TRBV27 to TRBJ2-5, with a weak D call TRBD1 (6 bases). V lost 6 bases and J lost 5, with 13 bases in between. Per the germline V gene, CDR1 is MNHEY and CDR2 is SMNVEV (reference sequence). The CDR3 has 13 amino acids. This CDR3 reads CASRSRGGETQYF. The CDR3 coding sequence is TGTGCCAGCAGGTCCAGGGGCGGGGAGACCCAGTACTTC.

The CDR3 region is CSGSEGPNRNYGYTF. The CDR3 DNA reads TGCAGCGGTTCTGAGGGCCCCAATCGGAACTATGGCTACACCTTC. The genes are TRBV29-1 and TRBJ1-2, with D uncertain. CDR1 SQVTM and CDR2 ANQGSEA come from the germline V gene. The CDR3 is 15 amino acids. The ends were cut back, 7 bases at V and 2 bases at J, with 20 bases in the middle.

As for this clone: Distinct nucleotide sequences in the sample also encode this CDR3. The chain is built from TRBV5-4 and TRBJ2-7, with D perhaps given as TRBD1 or TRBD2 (5 bases each). Germline V CDR1 and CDR2: SGHNT, YYREEE (reference sequence). The CDR3 contains 14 residues. Trimming cost V 0 bases and J 0 bases, with 7 bases left between them. In nucleotides, the CDR3 is TGTGCCAGCAGCTTGGGGGGGAGCTCCTACGAGCAGTACTTC. Translated: CASSLGGSSYEQYF.

The gene calls are TRBV28 and TRBJ1-3; unclear D gene. The ends were cut back, 8 bases at V and 4 bases at J, with 12 bases in the middle. The CDR3 loop spans 13 amino acids. Looked up from germline, CDR1 is MDHEN and CDR2 is SYDVKM. The CDR3 coding sequence is TGTGCCAGCCCGGGCAGGACGGGAAACACCATATATTTT. This gives the protein CASPGRTGNTIYF.

The chain recombines TRBV27 with TRBJ2-7; D may be TRBD1 (6 bases). Trimming removed 6 bases at V and 3 bases at J, with 18 bases between. The CDR3 consists of 15 residues. Germline-derived CDR1 and CDR2 are MNHEY and SMNVEV (reference sequence). The CDR3 nucleotides are TGTGCCAGCAGACCTTCAGGGGTTTGGAACTACGAGCAGTACTTC. Translated: CASRPSGVWNYEQYF.

This chain joins TRBV18 and TRBJ1-1; D not certain. Trimming left V 2 bases short and J 0 bases short, with 10 bases between. From germline, CDR1 is KGHSH and CDR2 LQKENI. The CDR3 contains 15 residues. The CDR3 nucleotides read TGTGCCAGCTCACCATCCGGCCAGATGAACACTGAAGCTTTCTTT. Its protein product is CASSPSGQMNTEAFF.

The chain couples TRBV7-9 to TRBJ1-2, with D perhaps TRBD1 (5 bases). This CDR3 has 14 residues. Trimming stripped 3 bases from V and 3 bases from J, with 11 bases between. CDR1 is SEHNR, CDR2 FQNEAQ, per germline (reference sequence). In DNA form, the CDR3 reads TGTGCCAGCAGCTTGGCGGGACGGTACTATGGCTACACCTTC. Translating it yields CASSLAGRYYGYTF.

The V gene is TRBV10-1, the J gene TRBJ2-2; maybe TRBD1 (5 bases). CDR1 is WNHNN, CDR2 SYGVQD, per germline (reference sequence). V was shortened by 3 bases and J by 2 bases, with 16 bases between the two germline ends. This CDR3 is 17 amino acids long. The CDR3 DNA reads as TGCGCCAGCAGTGAAGGGTCAGAAGGGGTAAACACCGGGGAGCTGTTTTTT. The encoded protein is CASSEGSEGVNTGELFF.

DNA for the CDR3: TGTGCCAGCAGCGCACGGACGGGAGGGTGGTCCTACGAGCAGTACTTC. Protein product: CASSARTGGWSYEQYF. This chain joins TRBV5-8 and TRBJ2-7; 8 bases align to TRBD2. This CDR3 comprises 16 residues. The ends lost 4 bases at V and 1 base at J; junction bases unmatched: 10. Per the germline V gene, CDR1 is SGHTS and CDR2 is YDEGEE.

A remark on this clone: The sample has other DNA sequences that encode this CDR3 too. The rearrangement links TRBV7-9 to TRBJ2-2; D unresolved. Trimming pared 7 bases from V and 5 bases from J, leaving 5 bases between. Germline loops: CDR1 SEHNR, CDR2 FQNEAQ (reference sequence). This CDR3 is 11 amino acids long. This CDR3 reads CASTSTGELFF. DNA for the CDR3: TGTGCCAGCACCAGTACCGGGGAGCTGTTTTTT.

This chain links TRBV7-9 with TRBJ1-1; D unresolved. CDR1 SEHNR and CDR2 FQNEAQ come from the germline V gene (reference sequence). The CDR3 is 14 amino acids. Trimming cost V 0 bases and J 2 bases, with 7 bases left between them. CDR3 loop: CASSLAQPNTEAFF. As DNA, the CDR3 is TGTGCCAGCAGCTTAGCGCAACCCAACACTGAAGCTTTCTTT.

This sequence joins TRBV10-3 and TRBJ2-1; TRBD2 aligns across 8 bases. This CDR3 region has 16 residues. Per the germline V gene, CDR1 is ENHRY and CDR2 is SYGVKD. The J segment lost 0 bases and the V segment lost 2 bases, leaving 3 bases of the junction unmatched. This CDR3 is CAISELAGGSYNEQFF. The CDR3 DNA reads as TGTGCCATCAGTGAGCTAGCGGGTGGCTCCTACAATGAGCAGTTCTTC.

The chain links TRBV11-2 to TRBJ2-1, with unresolved D. Germline CDR1 is SGHAT and CDR2 is FQNNGV. The CDR3 contains 16 residues. V gave up 5 bases and J gave up 1 base, with 15 bases separating them. The CDR3 DNA sequence: TGTGCCAGCAGCCCCGCCCCCGGAGTATCCTACAATGAGCAGTTCTTC. Translation: CASSPAPGVSYNEQFF.

The rearrangement links TRBV30 to TRBJ2-2; possibly TRBD1 or TRBD2 for D (5 bases each). CDR1 GTSNPN and CDR2 SVGIG come from the germline V gene (reference sequence). This CDR3 contains 17 residues. The V and J ends lost 3 bases and 5 bases respectively, with 22 bases between them. For the CDR3, the DNA is TGTGCCTGGAGAGCGGTAAAATTAGGGGACCGAACCGGGGAGCTGTTTTTT. It specifies CAWRAVKLGDRTGELFF.

The chain joins TRBV28 to TRBJ1-1; no clear D. CDR1 MDHEN and CDR2 SYDVKM come from the germline V gene. CDR3 size: 16 residues. The germline V and J ends were trimmed by 3 bases and 4 bases, with 18 bases remaining between them. In nucleotides, the CDR3 is TGTGCCAGCAGTTTGCGCCCCACGGCCGTGGGCACTGAAGCTTTCTTT. Translated, it gives CASSLRPTAVGTEAFF.

This clone was counted only a few times. The genes are TRBV9 and TRBJ2-2, with D hard to call. This CDR3 has 13 residues. Trimming removed 4 bases from V and 7 bases from J, with 11 bases in between. Germline assignment: CDR1 SGDLS and CDR2 YYNGEE. This CDR3 reads CASSPPIVGELFF. CDR3 nucleotide sequence: TGTGCCAGCAGCCCCCCTATAGTCGGGGAGCTGTTTTTT. Drawing the rest from reference TRBV9 and TRBJ2-2, the complete variable domain is DSGVTQTPKHLITATGQRVTLRCSPRSGDLSVYWYQQSLDQGLQFLIQYYNGEERAKGNILERFSAQQFPDLHSELNLSSLELGDSALYFCASSPPIVGELFFGEGSRLTVL.

The chain employs TRBV29-1 and TRBJ2-1; 7 bases map to TRBD2. This CDR3 region has 13 residues. The V gene end was trimmed by 3 bases and the J gene end by 2 bases; junction bases not matched to a gene: 1. Looked up from germline, CDR1 is SQVTM and CDR2 is ANQGSEA. The CDR3, as DNA: TGCAGCGTTGACGGGAGGACCTACAATGAGCAGTTCTTC. This sequence encodes CSVDGRTYNEQFF.

The chain combines TRBV4-1 with TRBJ2-5, with TRBD2 matching 8 bases. The V segment lost 0 bases and the J segment 4 bases; nucleotides outside the gene matches: 10. CDR3 length: 17 residues. Germline V gene data show CDR1 as MGHRA and CDR2 as YSYEKL. The CDR3 here is CASSQDRTRGGSETQYF. The CDR3 nucleotides are TGCGCCAGCAGCCAAGATCGGACCCGGGGGGGATCAGAGACCCAGTACTTC.

The rearrangement uses TRBV13 and TRBJ1-1, with D hard to call. This CDR3 is built from 14 residues. The germline CDR1 and CDR2 sequences are PRHDT and FYEKMQ (reference sequence). V was shortened by 2 bases and J by 0 bases, with 7 bases between the two germline ends. The CDR3 region is CASSLTAVNTEAFF. The DNA for the CDR3 is TGTGCCAGCAGCTTAACCGCCGTGAACACTGAAGCTTTCTTT.

The chain employs TRBV15 and TRBJ1-5; no clear D gene. In germline, CDR1 is LNHNV, CDR2 YYDKDF (reference sequence). The CDR3 contains 13 residues. Trimming shortened V by 2 bases and J by 6 bases, and 8 bases separated the two germline ends. In DNA, the CDR3 is TGTGCCACCAGCAGAAGAGACGGTCAGCCCCAGCATTTT. It specifies CATSRRDGQPQHF.

The V call is TRBV7-9, the J call TRBJ1-1, with D maybe TRBD1 (5 bases). CDR3 length equals 16 residues. Germline V gene sequence: CDR1 SEHNR, CDR2 FQNEAQ (reference sequence). The ends were cut back, 5 bases at V and 3 bases at J, with 19 bases in the middle. CDR3 region: CASSLVKGRPDTEAFF. In nucleotides, the CDR3 is TGTGCCAGCAGCCTTGTAAAGGGGAGGCCGGACACTGAAGCTTTCTTT.

The chain links TRBV6-6 to TRBJ1-1, with D maybe TRBD1 (5 bases). The CDR3 covers 15 residues. Trimming removed 2 bases at V and 1 base at J, with 11 bases between. The V gene's germline CDR1 is MNHNY and CDR2 SVGAGI (reference sequence). CDR3 in amino acids: CASSYLGTENTEAFF. CDR3 DNA: TGTGCCAGCAGTTACCTGGGGACCGAGAACACTGAAGCTTTCTTT.

The V call is TRBV5-1, the J call TRBJ2-1, with 8 bases that match TRBD2. V lost 1 base to trimming and J lost 3 bases; unmatched junction nucleotides: 3. CDR3 length: 15 amino acids. The germline V gene encodes CDR1 SGHRS and CDR2 YFSETQ. The CDR3 sequence is CASSLSGSVYNEQFF. DNA of the CDR3: TGCGCCAGCAGCTTGAGCGGGAGTGTCTACAATGAGCAGTTCTTC.

The chain links TRBV25-1 to TRBJ2-1, with a weak D call TRBD1 (6 bases). Germline CDR1 MGHDK, CDR2 SYGVNS. This CDR3 has 13 residues. The V gene lost 7 bases and the J gene lost 2 bases, with 9 bases spanning the gap. The CDR3 region has the DNA TGTGCCAGCACAGGGGATACCTACAATGAGCAGTTCTTC. This codes for CASTGDTYNEQFF.

V is TRBV25-1 and J is TRBJ2-3, with 10 bases that match TRBD2. J lost 2 bases, V lost 6 bases, and 11 bases had no gene match. From germline, CDR1 is MGHDK and CDR2 SYGVNS. CDR3 size: 17 residues. CDR3 nucleotides: TGTGCCAGCAGCGGCTCCGGGACTAGCGTGCACACAGATACGCAGTATTTT. It specifies CASSGSGTSVHTDTQYF.

The V and J genes are TRBV27 and TRBJ1-1; no reliable D call. V was cut by 8 bases and J by 0 bases, with 19 bases left in between. CDR3 length: 16 amino acids. The germline CDR1 and CDR2 sequences are MNHEY and SMNVEV (reference sequence). This chain's CDR3 is CASGRDGFYMNTEAFF. As DNA, the CDR3 is TGTGCCAGCGGCCGAGACGGATTTTACATGAACACTGAAGCTTTCTTT.